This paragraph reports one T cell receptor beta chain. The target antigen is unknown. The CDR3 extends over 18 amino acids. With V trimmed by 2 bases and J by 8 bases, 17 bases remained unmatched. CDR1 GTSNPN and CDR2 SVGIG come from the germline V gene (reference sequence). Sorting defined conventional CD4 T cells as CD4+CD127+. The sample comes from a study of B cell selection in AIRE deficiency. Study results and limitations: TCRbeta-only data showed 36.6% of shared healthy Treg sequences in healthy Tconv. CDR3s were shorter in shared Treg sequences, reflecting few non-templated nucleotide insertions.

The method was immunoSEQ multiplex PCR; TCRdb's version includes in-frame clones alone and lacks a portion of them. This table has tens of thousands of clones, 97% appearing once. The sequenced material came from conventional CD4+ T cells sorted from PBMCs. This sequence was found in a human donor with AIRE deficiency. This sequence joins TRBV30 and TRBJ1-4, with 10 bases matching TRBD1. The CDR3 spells CAWSKSRDRGFLREKLFF. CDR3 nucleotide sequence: TGTGCCTGGAGTAAAAGCCGGGACAGGGGTTTTCTCCGGGAAAAACTGTTTTTT. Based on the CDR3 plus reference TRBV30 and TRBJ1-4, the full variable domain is SQTIHQWPATLVQPVGSPLSLECTVEGTSNPNLYWYRQAAGRGLQLLFYSVGIGQISSEVPQNLSASRPQDRQFILSSKKLLLSDSGFYLCAWSKSRDRGFLREKLFFGSGTQLSVL.